The T cell receptor (beta chain) described here comes from a study of T cell responses to AZD1222 COVID-19 vaccine. Libraries were prepared by immunoSEQ multiplex PCR; TCRdb keeps only in-frame clonotypes and omits some of them. The sample holds over 150,000 clones, 88% seen once. Overall study findings and caveats: Clonal diversity was possibly underestimated, and the donors were mostly white British, with more females. Repertoire sampling happened only post peak T cell response.

V lost 6 bases, J lost 2 bases, and 15 bases lay in between. This CDR3 has 15 amino acids. CDR1 is KGHDR, CDR2 SFDVKD, per germline. Of note for this clone: Antigen: not known.

The sequence was obtained from an adult in good health. Sequencing used peripheral blood, obtained on day 0 of AZD1222 vaccination. The V call is TRBV24-1, the J call TRBJ2-5; D possibly uses TRBD1 or TRBD2 (5 bases each). CDR3 residues: CATSSSGTTQETQYF. CDR3 nucleotide sequence: TGTGCCACCAGTTCCTCCGGGACGACTCAAGAGACCCAGTACTTC.